These T cell receptor beta chains were read from a single sample in a study of blood T cell repertoires in COVID-19. Generated by immunoSEQ multiplex PCR, the TCRdb table keeps only in-frame clones and is missing some. The sample consists of more than 200,000 clones, 90% to 95% of them appearing once. Sequencing was done on a sample of PBMCs or T cells enriched from blood (not recorded which). These receptors came from a woman between 18 and 29 years old who had recovered from COVID-19. Each CDR3 is given without its conserved first and last residue.

v_gene: TRBV7-8; j_gene: TRBJ2-1; CDR3aa: ASSFELAGGENEQF
v_gene: TRBV14; j_gene: TRBJ2-2; CDR3aa: ASSQSSVTNTGELF
v_gene: TRBV19; j_gene: TRBJ1-3; CDR3aa: ASSPQGGNTIY
v_gene: TRBV5-6; j_gene: TRBJ2-6; CDR3aa: ASSLGTGTTNVLT
v_gene: TRBV18; j_gene: TRBJ1-2; CDR3aa: ASSPRSGGSSYGYT
v_gene: TRBV6-5; j_gene: TRBJ1-2; CDR3aa: ASSYNLGRGTGYT
v_gene: TRBV19; j_gene: TRBJ1-5; CDR3aa: ASSMSQGAGPQH
v_gene: TRBV5-4; j_gene: TRBJ1-1; CDR3aa: ASSARGGGEAF
v_gene: TRBV5-4; j_gene: TRBJ2-7; CDR3aa: ASSGQGASSYEQY
v_gene: TRBV19; j_gene: TRBJ1-2; CDR3aa: ASSRGRNYGYT
v_gene: TRBV12-5; j_gene: TRBJ1-1; CDR3aa: ASGPGQGNTEAF
v_gene: TRBV5-4; j_gene: TRBJ2-3; CDR3aa: ASTRGTGLGTDTQY
v_gene: TRBV15; j_gene: TRBJ2-7; CDR3aa: ATSRAPAGAYEQY
v_gene: TRBV2; j_gene: TRBJ2-3; CDR3aa: ATGGTGTRGEDTQY
v_gene: TRBV29-1; j_gene: TRBJ1-1; CDR3aa: SVEMGARNTEAF
v_gene: TRBV6-5; j_gene: TRBJ1-1; CDR3aa: ASSLTGGRTEAF
v_gene: TRBV20-1; j_gene: TRBJ2-3; CDR3aa: SASNSGGASSTQY
v_gene: TRBV5-1; j_gene: TRBJ2-3; CDR3aa: ASSLTSGRETDTQY
v_gene: TRBV5-1; j_gene: TRBJ2-7; CDR3aa: ASSLKLATYEQY
v_gene: TRBV2; j_gene: TRBJ1-2; CDR3aa: ASQSQVSYGYT
v_gene: TRBV15; j_gene: TRBJ2-7; CDR3aa: ATSRTLTGGFLGEQY
v_gene: TRBV19; j_gene: TRBJ1-1; CDR3aa: ASRASMNTEAF
v_gene: TRBV4-1; j_gene: TRBJ1-5; CDR3aa: ASSYRDRGSQPQH
v_gene: TRBV4-3; j_gene: TRBJ1-2; CDR3aa: ASSQAGVGYGYT
v_gene: TRBV28; j_gene: TRBJ1-1; CDR3aa: ASSPTLLGAEAF
v_gene: TRBV11-1; j_gene: TRBJ1-2; CDR3aa: ASSGEDSSNYGYT